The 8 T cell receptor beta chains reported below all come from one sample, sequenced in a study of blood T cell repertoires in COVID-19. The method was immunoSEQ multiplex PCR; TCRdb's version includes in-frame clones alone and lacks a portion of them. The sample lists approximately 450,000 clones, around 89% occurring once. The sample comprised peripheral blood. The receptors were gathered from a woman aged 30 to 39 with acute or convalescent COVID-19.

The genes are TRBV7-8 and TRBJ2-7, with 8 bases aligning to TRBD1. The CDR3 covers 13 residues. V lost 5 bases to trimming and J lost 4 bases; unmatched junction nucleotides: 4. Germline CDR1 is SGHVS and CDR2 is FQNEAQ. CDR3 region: CASSRGQEYEQYF. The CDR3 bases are TGTGCCAGCAGCCGGGGACAGGAGTACGAGCAGTACTTC.

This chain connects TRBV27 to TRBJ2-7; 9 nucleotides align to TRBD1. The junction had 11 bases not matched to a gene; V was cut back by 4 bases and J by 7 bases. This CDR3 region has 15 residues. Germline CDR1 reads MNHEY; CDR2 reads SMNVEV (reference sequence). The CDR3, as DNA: TGTGCCAGCAGTTCCGCGAACAGGGGGCGGGAGGAGCAGTACTTC. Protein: CASSSANRGREEQYF.

The CDR3 coding sequence is TGTGCCAGCAGCCAAGAAGAGTCGGGGGGGGCCTTATCCTACAATGAGCAGTTCTTC. Translating gives CASSQEESGGALSYNEQFF. J is TRBJ2-1 and V is TRBV3-1 (or the pseudogene TRBV3-2), with 8 bases identical to TRBD2. The junction had 11 bases not matched to a gene; V was cut back by 0 bases and J by 1 base. This CDR3 region has 19 residues. The germline CDR1 and CDR2 sequences are LGHDT and YNNKEL (reference sequence).

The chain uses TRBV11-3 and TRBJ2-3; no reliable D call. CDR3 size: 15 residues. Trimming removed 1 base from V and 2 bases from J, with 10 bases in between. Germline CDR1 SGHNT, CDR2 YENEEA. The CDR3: CASSLVQSYTDTQYF. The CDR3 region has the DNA TGTGCCAGCAGCTTAGTACAGAGTTACACAGATACGCAGTATTTT.

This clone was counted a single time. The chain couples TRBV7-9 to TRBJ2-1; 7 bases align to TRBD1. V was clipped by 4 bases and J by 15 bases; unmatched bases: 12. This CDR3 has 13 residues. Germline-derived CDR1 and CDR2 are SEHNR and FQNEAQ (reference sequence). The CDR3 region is CASSSRDSRRLFF. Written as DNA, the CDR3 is TGTGCCAGCAGCTCTAGGGACAGTCGGAGGCTGTTCTTC. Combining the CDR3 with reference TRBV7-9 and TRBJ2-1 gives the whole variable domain DTGVSQNPRHKITKRGQNVTFRCDPISEHNRLYWYRQTLGQGPEFLTYFQNEAQLEKSRLLSDRFSAERPKGSFSTLEIQRTEQGDSAMYLCASSSRDSRRLFFGPGTRLTVL.

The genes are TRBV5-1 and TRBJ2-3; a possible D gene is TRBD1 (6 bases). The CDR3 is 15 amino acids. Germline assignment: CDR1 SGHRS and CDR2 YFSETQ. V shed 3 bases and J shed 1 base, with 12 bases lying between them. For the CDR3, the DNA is TGCGCCAGCAGCTCCCAGGGGCTTGGCACAGATACGCAGTATTTT. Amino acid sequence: CASSSQGLGTDTQYF.

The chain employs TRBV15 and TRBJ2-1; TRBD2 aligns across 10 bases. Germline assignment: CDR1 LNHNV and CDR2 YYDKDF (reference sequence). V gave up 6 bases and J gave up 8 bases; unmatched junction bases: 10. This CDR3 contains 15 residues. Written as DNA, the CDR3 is TGTGCCACCAGTTTTGGGACTAGCGCTGGGGATGAGCAGTTCTTC. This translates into CATSFGTSAGDEQFF.

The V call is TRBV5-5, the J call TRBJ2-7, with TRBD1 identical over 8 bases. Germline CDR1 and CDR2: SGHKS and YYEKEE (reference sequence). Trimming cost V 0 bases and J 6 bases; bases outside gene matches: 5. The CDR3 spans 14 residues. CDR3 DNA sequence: TGTGCCAGCAGCTTGGGTCAGGGGGCCGCCGAGCAGTACTTC. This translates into CASSLGQGAAEQYF.